This entry features one T cell receptor (beta chain) sequence. These data come from a study of cytotoxic CD8 clonotypes in ibrutinib-treated CLL. Assay used: immunoSEQ multiplex PCR; TCRdb lists only in-frame clones, some missing. The table has 330,000 or so clones, 67% seen once. Sequenced material: PBMCs, taken after 36 months of ibrutinib treatment. This TCR derives from a human donor with chronic lymphocytic leukemia.

The CDR3 nucleotides read TGCGCCAGCAGCCAACGGTCGGCGGGAGGTTTTGAGCAGTACTTC. Translating it yields CASSQRSAGGFEQYF. The chain has TRBV5-1 and TRBJ2-7; TRBD2 matches at 8 bases. The V and J ends lost 4 bases and 7 bases, in that order; junction bases with no gene match: 13. CDR1 and CDR2 from the germline V gene are SGHRS and YFSETQ. CDR3 size: 15 residues.